This entry lists 25 T cell receptor beta chains sequenced from one sample in a study of molecular identifiers for immune sequencing clone quantification. TCRdb re-called the PCR reads through MiXCR, storing one row per CDR3 protein. The sample has around 470,000 distinct CDR3 sequences, about 21% seen once; the top ten hold roughly 0.81%. Sequencing used naive CD8+ T cells from blood, with Jurkat cell RNA spiked in. Subset reported: FACS-sorted CD8+CD4-CCR7+CD45RA+ naive T cells. Source of these receptors: a human donor in good health. Some libraries in this study had Jurkat cell RNA spiked in.

The rearrangement joins TRBV20-1 to TRBJ2-1, with TRBD2 identical over 7 bases. Per the germline V gene, CDR1 is DFQATT and CDR2 is SNEGSKA (reference sequence). The CDR3 length is 15 residues. The trim removed 6 bases at V and 2 bases at J, leaving 10 bases unmatched. The CDR3 sequence is CSATGLHTTYNEQFF. The CDR3 DNA reads TGCAGTGCCACGGGACTACACACAACCTACAATGAGCAGTTCTTC.

In its sample, this clonotype was seen many times. The CDR3 DNA reads as TGCGCCAGCAGCCAACGGTCGGGGGCCAACGTCCTGACTTTC. This translates into CASSQRSGANVLTF. This chain uses TRBV4-3 with TRBJ2-6; unclear D gene. The germline V gene encodes CDR1 LGHNA and CDR2 YSLEER. V was shortened by 2 bases and J by 4 bases, with 6 bases between the two germline ends. The CDR3 has 14 amino acids.

The chain has TRBV20-1 and TRBJ1-1; TRBD1 agrees at 10 bases. V trimming: 8 bases; J trimming: 3 bases; junction bases outside the gene matches: 9. CDR1 and CDR2 from the germline V gene are DFQATT and SNEGSKA (reference sequence). The CDR3 is 14 residues long. The CDR3 DNA is TGCAGTACTCCCGTGGGGACAGGGGACACTGAAGCTTTCTTT. Its translation is CSTPVGTGDTEAFF.

This clonotype was counted at least ten times. The chain has TRBV10-1 and TRBJ2-5; D call uncertain. Per the germline V gene, CDR1 is WNHNN and CDR2 is SYGVQD (reference sequence). V was clipped by 4 bases and J by 4 bases, with 10 bases between them. The CDR3 consists of 13 residues. The CDR3 here is CASSGAYGETQYF. The CDR3 DNA follows: TGCGCCAGCAGTGGAGCCTATGGAGAGACCCAGTACTTC.

About this clonotype itself: Lacking the conserved final phenylalanine or tryptophan, this CDR3 likely reflects a read error. The chain carries TRBV6-6 and TRBJ2-7, with 7 bases lining up with TRBD2. CDR3 length equals 12 residues. Per germline, CDR1 MNHNY and CDR2 SVGAGI (reference sequence). The J segment lost 7 bases and the V segment lost 7 bases, leaving 7 bases of the junction unmatched. The CDR3 reads CASNAGVEEQYS. CDR3 DNA: TGTGCCAGCAACGCGGGGGTGGAGGAGCAGTACTCC.

At least ten counts were recorded for this clonotype. The chain uses TRBV7-2 and TRBJ2-3; tentatively, D is TRBD1 (5 bases). V was clipped by 5 bases and J by 0 bases, with 12 bases between them. Germline assignment: CDR1 SGHTA and CDR2 FQGNSA. The CDR3 spans 15 residues. CDR3 sequence: CASSTTTASTDTQYF. The CDR3 DNA reads TGTGCCAGCAGCACGACGACAGCCAGCACAGATACGCAGTATTTT.

This chain connects TRBV2 to TRBJ1-5; 7 bases agree with TRBD1. Germline-derived CDR1 and CDR2 are SNHLY and FYNNEI. The CDR3 spans 16 residues. V shed 0 bases and J 9 bases; nucleotides not matched to a gene: 11. The CDR3 spells CASSEARRDSIAPQHF. CDR3 sequence (DNA): TGTGCCAGCAGTGAAGCGCGGAGGGACAGCATAGCGCCCCAGCATTTT.

This clonotype occurred many times. The V and J genes are TRBV12-3 or TRBV12-4 and TRBJ2-5; 7 bases are shared with TRBD1. This CDR3 comprises 14 residues. V shed 5 bases, J shed 1 base, and the junction held 4 bases outside the gene matches. The CDR3 DNA reads TGTGCCAGCAGTAGGGGACAGCGCCAAGAGACCCAGTACTTC. Residues: CASSRGQRQETQYF.

Ten or more counts support this clonotype. This chain uses TRBV19 with TRBJ2-7, with D perhaps TRBD1 (7 bases). The CDR3 sequence is 14 residues long. Trimming removed 7 bases at V and 3 bases at J, with 16 bases between. The germline V gene encodes CDR1 LNHDA and CDR2 SQIVND (reference sequence). In DNA, the CDR3 is TGTGCCAGTAATAGCGACAGGGAGGACTACGAGCAGTACTTC. This gives the protein CASNSDREDYEQYF. Filled out from reference TRBV19 and TRBJ2-7, the complete variable domain reads DGGITQSPKYLFRKEGQNVTLSCEQNLNHDAMYWYRQDPGQGLRLIYYSQIVNDFQKGDIAEGYSVSREKKESFPLTVTSAQKNPTAFYLCASNSDREDYEQYFGPGTRLTVT.

This clonotype showed up just a few times. The rearrangement uses TRBV7-9 and TRBJ2-2; 12 bases line up with TRBD2. The germline V gene has CDR1 SEHNR and CDR2 FQNEAQ (reference sequence). The CDR3 is made up of 16 amino acids. V shed 4 bases and J 6 bases; nucleotides not matched to a gene: 6. The CDR3 spells CASSSHRTSGAGELFF. The CDR3 coding sequence is TGTGCCAGCAGCTCCCACCGGACTAGCGGGGCCGGGGAGCTGTTTTTT.

This clonotype has at least ten counts. The chain carries TRBV5-1 and TRBJ1-1, with D possibly being TRBD1 (6 bases). Germline CDR1 SGHRS, CDR2 YFSETQ. With 2 bases removed from V and 5 bases from J, the gap between germline ends came to 19 bases. CDR3 length: 16 amino acids. The CDR3 region has the DNA TGCGCCAGCAGCTTTGAGGGGGTGTCCCGGAATACTGAAGCTTTCTTT. This codes for CASSFEGVSRNTEAFF.

This clonotype has only one observation. A clone one base away is much larger, so this may be a read error. The chain joins TRBV30 to TRBJ2-3, with D hard to call. The germline CDR1 and CDR2 sequences are GTSNPN and SVGIG (reference sequence). V was clipped by 5 bases and J by 2 bases, with 14 bases between them. This CDR3 is built from 14 residues. The CDR3 here is CAWGLVSTTDTQYF. CDR3 nucleotides: TGTGCCTGGGGTTTGGTTTCGACCACAGATACGCAGTATTTT.

The V gene is TRBV12-3 or TRBV12-4, the J gene TRBJ2-5; D ambiguous. The CDR3 has 11 amino acids. Trimming removed 7 bases at V and 5 bases at J, with 8 bases between. The CDR3 loop reads CASKTLETQYF. The DNA for the CDR3 is TGTGCCAGCAAGACCCTGGAGACCCAGTACTTC.

The chain carries TRBV5-1 and TRBJ2-2; 7 bases match TRBD1. The ends lost 1 base at V and 5 bases at J; junction bases unmatched: 11. The CDR3 extends over 17 amino acids. In germline, CDR1 is SGHRS, CDR2 YFSETQ. The CDR3 region is CASSLPRTGERTGELFF. In DNA form, the CDR3 reads TGCGCCAGCAGCTTGCCCCGGACAGGAGAACGGACCGGGGAGCTGTTTTTT.

The rearrangement joins TRBV25-1 to TRBJ2-2, with D tentatively TRBD1 or TRBD2 (5 bases each). Germline V gene sequence: CDR1 MGHDK, CDR2 SYGVNS. This CDR3 has 15 amino acids. V dropped 8 bases and J dropped 0 bases, with 13 bases sitting between them. The DNA for the CDR3 is TGTGCCAGCGGGGCCCCTAGCACGAACACCGGGGAGCTGTTTTTT. Encoded protein: CASGAPSTNTGELFF.

This clonotype was found many times. This rearrangement joins TRBV20-1 to TRBJ2-7; D might be TRBD1 (6 bases). Germline V gives CDR1 DFQATT, CDR2 SNEGSKA (reference sequence). With 5 bases removed from V and 3 bases from J, the gap between germline ends came to 11 bases. The CDR3 consists of 12 residues. CDR3 nucleotides: TGCAGTGCTCACGCGGACAGCTACGAGCAGTACTTC. Amino acids: CSAHADSYEQYF.

In this sample, this clonotype turned up many times. The chain links TRBV7-9 to TRBJ2-5; D is undetermined. The CDR3 length is 14 residues. Germline CDR1 and CDR2: SEHNR and FQNEAQ (reference sequence). The V and J ends lost 5 bases and 2 bases respectively, with 12 bases between them. The CDR3 coding sequence is TGTGCCAGCAGCCAACTGGCCTTGCAAGAGACCCAGTACTTC. The encoded protein is CASSQLALQETQYF.

This clonotype came up a few times. The V and J genes are TRBV6-2 or TRBV6-3 and TRBJ2-3; D is perhaps TRBD1 or TRBD2 (5 bases each). Germline values: CDR1 MNHEY, CDR2 SVGEGT. The CDR3 is made up of 16 amino acids. The V and J ends lost 2 bases and 6 bases respectively, with 18 bases between them. CDR3: CASSYVGVLNRDTQYF. CDR3 sequence (DNA): TGTGCCAGCAGTTACGTGGGGGTTCTCAACCGGGATACGCAGTATTTT.

This clonotype was seen only once. The conserved closing phenylalanine or tryptophan is absent in this CDR3, likely reflecting a read error. The V call is TRBV20-1, the J call TRBJ2-7, with TRBD1 matching 7 bases. Germline CDR1 reads DFQATT; CDR2 reads SNEGSKA (reference sequence). J was trimmed by 4 bases and V by 3 bases; bases with no gene match: 15. The CDR3 length is 16 residues. CDR3: CSARIPRGIEAYEQYL. The CDR3 DNA is TGCAGTGCTAGGATTCCCAGGGGGATAGAAGCGTACGAGCAGTACCTC.

This clonotype was picked up many times. V is TRBV29-1 and J is TRBJ2-2, with D possibly TRBD2 on 5 matching bases. This CDR3 has 12 amino acids. The germline gives CDR1 SQVTM, CDR2 ANQGSEA. Trimming removed 4 bases at V and 5 bases at J, with 8 bases between. The CDR3 region is CSVVRETGELFF. CDR3 DNA sequence: TGCAGCGTTGTTCGGGAAACCGGGGAGCTGTTTTTT.

This clonotype was seen once. The V gene is TRBV12-3 or TRBV12-4, the J gene TRBJ1-1; 7 bases match TRBD1. V shed 7 bases and J 3 bases; nucleotides not matched to a gene: 8. The CDR3 is 14 amino acids. The CDR3 sequence: CASTAGTEYTEAFF. CDR3 coding DNA: TGTGCCAGCACCGCCGGGACAGAGTACACTGAAGCTTTCTTT.

This clonotype has a handful of counts. This chain links TRBV28 with TRBJ1-1; D call uncertain. The CDR3 loop spans 13 amino acids. V was pared by 7 bases and J by 0 bases, with 9 bases between. The germline gives CDR1 MDHEN, CDR2 SYDVKM. This CDR3 reads CASTYRMNTEAFF. CDR3 DNA: TGTGCCAGCACCTACAGAATGAACACTGAAGCTTTCTTT.

The sample holds a few counts of this clonotype. The CDR3, as DNA: TGTGCCAGTAGTATTGCGAAGGCCACAGATACGCAGTATTTT. It yields the protein CASSIAKATDTQYF. This chain connects TRBV19 to TRBJ2-3; no firm D call. CDR1 is LNHDA and CDR2 is SQIVND in the germline V gene (reference sequence). V lost 3 bases to trimming and J lost 2 bases, with 9 bases between them. The CDR3 has 14 amino acids.

The V call is TRBV19, the J call TRBJ2-7, with TRBD1 matching 10 bases. Trimming removed 5 bases from V and 2 bases from J; junction bases left unmatched: 6. Germline CDR1 LNHDA, CDR2 SQIVND (reference sequence). This CDR3 has 15 amino acids. This CDR3 is CASSPAGTGAYEQYF. The CDR3 nucleotides are TGTGCCAGTAGTCCCGCGGGGACAGGGGCCTACGAGCAGTACTTC.

This clonotype was counted only a few times. This chain joins TRBV20-1 and TRBJ2-1; D may be TRBD2 (6 bases). Looked up from germline, CDR1 is DFQATT and CDR2 is SNEGSKA (reference sequence). Trimming stripped 2 bases from V and 8 bases from J, with 19 bases between. This CDR3 comprises 15 residues. CDR3 region: CSARPSPGVLDEQFF. The DNA for the CDR3 is TGCAGTGCTAGACCCTCTCCGGGGGTCTTGGATGAGCAGTTCTTC.